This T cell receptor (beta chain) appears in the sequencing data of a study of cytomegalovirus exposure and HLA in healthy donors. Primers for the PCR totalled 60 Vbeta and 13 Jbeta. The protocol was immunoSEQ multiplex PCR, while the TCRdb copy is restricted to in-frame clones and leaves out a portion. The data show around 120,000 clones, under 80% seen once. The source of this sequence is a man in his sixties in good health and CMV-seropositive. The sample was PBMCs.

DNA of the CDR3: TGTGCCAGCAGCGTCGAGGGACAGGGGGGTGGCTACACCTTC. This codes for CASSVEGQGGGYTF. The genes are TRBV9 and TRBJ1-2, with 11 bases matching TRBD1. This CDR3 region has 14 residues. The junction had 4 bases not matched to a gene; V was cut back by 2 bases and J by 7 bases. CDR1 and CDR2 (germline): SGDLS, YYNGEE. The full variable domain, with the rest looked up from reference TRBV9 and TRBJ1-2, is DSGVTQTPKHLITATGQRVTLRCSPRSGDLSVYWYQQSLDQGLQFLIQYYNGEERAKGNILERFSAQQFPDLHSELNLSSLELGDSALYFCASSVEGQGGGYTFGSGTRLTVV.